Each of the 32 T cell receptor beta chains below was sequenced from the same sample in a study of T cell responses to AZD1222 COVID-19 vaccine. The assay was immunoSEQ multiplex PCR, and TCRdb's table has in-frame clones only and misses some. The sample includes over 150,000 clones, around 89% of them seen just once. The sample here was peripheral blood, taken 28 days after the second AZD1222 dose. Receptor source: an adult who received the AZD1222 COVID-19 vaccine.

The chain links TRBV7-9 to TRBJ2-7; D is perhaps TRBD1 or TRBD2 (6 bases each). The CDR3 spans 15 residues. Germline-derived CDR1 and CDR2 are SEHNR and FQNEAQ (reference sequence). Trimming pared 2 bases from V and 2 bases from J, leaving 13 bases between. This chain's CDR3 is CASSLPEGETYEQYF. The CDR3 bases are TGTGCCAGCAGCTTACCGGAGGGGGAGACCTACGAGCAGTACTTC.

This rearrangement joins TRBV12-3 or TRBV12-4 to TRBJ2-7, with D maybe TRBD1 (5 bases). With 7 bases removed from V and 6 bases from J, the gap between germline ends came to 16 bases. The CDR3 is 13 amino acids. CDR3 bases: TGTGCCAGCAAGCTGGGGCTTTTCCCCGAGCAGTACTTC. Protein: CASKLGLFPEQYF.

The rearrangement links TRBV3-1 (or the pseudogene TRBV3-2) to TRBJ2-2; D is perhaps TRBD1 or TRBD2 (7 bases each). The germline CDR1 and CDR2 sequences are LGHDT and YNNKEL (reference sequence). V dropped 4 bases and J dropped 2 bases, with 14 bases sitting between them. There are 16 residues in the CDR3. The CDR3 sequence is CASSPGGGSNTGELFF. For the CDR3, the DNA is TGTGCCAGCAGCCCAGGGGGGGGCTCTAACACCGGGGAGCTGTTTTTT.

This sequence joins TRBV4-1 and TRBJ1-2; D is unresolved. The CDR3 is 15 residues long. Per germline, CDR1 MGHRA and CDR2 YSYEKL. The V gene lost 3 bases and the J gene lost 2 bases, with 13 bases spanning the gap. The CDR3 sequence is CASSQQQKINYGYTF. CDR3 nucleotide sequence: TGCGCCAGCAGCCAGCAACAGAAGATAAACTATGGCTACACCTTC.

The chain has TRBV3-1 (or the pseudogene TRBV3-2) and TRBJ2-7, with D possibly being TRBD1 (6 bases). In germline, CDR1 is LGHDT, CDR2 YNNKEL (reference sequence). Trimming left V 2 bases short and J 2 bases short, with 13 bases between. The CDR3 consists of 15 residues. The CDR3 is CASSQYPGHAYEQYF. The CDR3 bases are TGTGCCAGCAGCCAATACCCGGGACATGCCTACGAGCAGTACTTC.

This rearrangement joins TRBV5-1 to TRBJ1-6, with TRBD1 matching over 11 bases. The V gene end was trimmed by 0 bases and the J gene end by 12 bases; junction bases not matched to a gene: 5. The CDR3 has 15 amino acids. Germline V gene sequence: CDR1 SGHRS, CDR2 YFSETQ. This chain's CDR3 is CASSLAGQGEVPLHF. The CDR3 nucleotides are TGCGCCAGCAGCTTGGCGGGACAGGGGGAGGTACCCCTCCACTTT.

This clone was observed a single time. The genes are TRBV7-2 and TRBJ2-7; D perhaps matches TRBD2 (6 bases). Trimming pared 4 bases from V and 2 bases from J, leaving 15 bases between. The CDR3 spans 15 residues. The germline gives CDR1 SGHTA, CDR2 FQGNSA. The CDR3 DNA reads as TGTGCCAGCAGCTCAAGGGCGGGGCCCCCCTACGAGCAGTACTTC. It is translated as CASSSRAGPPYEQYF. Full variable domain (outside the CDR3, taken from reference TRBV7-2 and TRBJ2-7): GAGVSQSPSNKVTEKGKDVELRCDPISGHTALYWYRQSLGQGLEFLIYFQGNSAPDKSGLPSDRFSAERTGGSVSTLTIQRTQQEDSAVYLCASSSRAGPPYEQYFGPGTRLTVT.

J is TRBJ2-7 and V is TRBV5-1; 8 bases line up with TRBD2. CDR1 is SGHRS and CDR2 is YFSETQ in the germline V gene. The CDR3 runs 15 residues. The V gene end was trimmed by 4 bases and the J gene end by 2 bases; junction bases not matched to a gene: 8. The CDR3 loop is CASSLLTGGPYEQYF. CDR3 sequence (DNA): TGCGCCAGCAGCCTACTGACGGGGGGGCCCTACGAGCAGTACTTC.

V usage is TRBV5-1 and J usage is TRBJ2-1; D possibly matches TRBD1 or TRBD2 (5 bases each). From germline, CDR1 is SGHRS and CDR2 YFSETQ. This CDR3 has 12 amino acids. With 2 bases removed from V and 7 bases from J, the gap between germline ends came to 7 bases. CDR3 sequence (DNA): TGCGCCAGCAGCTTTTGGGGGAATGAGCAGTTCTTC. This encodes CASSFWGNEQFF.

With regard to this clone: Other nucleotide sequences from this sample produce the same CDR3. This chain connects TRBV3-1 (or the pseudogene TRBV3-2) to TRBJ1-5, with D tentatively TRBD1 (5 bases). The V end lost 3 bases, the J end lost 2 bases, and 8 bases lay between the germline ends. CDR1 LGHDT and CDR2 YNNKEL come from the germline V gene (reference sequence). This CDR3 has 14 amino acids. The CDR3 DNA sequence: TGTGCCAGCAGCCAGGGGGGGGGCAATCAGCCCCAGCATTTT. This encodes CASSQGGGNQPQHF.

V is TRBV5-1 and J is TRBJ1-1; no definite D call. Trimming pared 7 bases from V and 6 bases from J, leaving 22 bases between. The length of the CDR3 is 15 residues. Germline CDR1 and CDR2: SGHRS and YFSETQ. In DNA form, the CDR3 reads TGCGCCAGCTCTAGTTCAGGCAGAGGTTTGGCTGAAGCTTTCTTT. Translation gives CASSSSGRGLAEAFF.

The V gene is TRBV4-2, the J gene TRBJ2-2; D gene ambiguous. Germline CDR1 reads LGHNA; CDR2 reads YNFKEQ. With 0 bases removed from V and 6 bases from J, the gap between germline ends came to 11 bases. CDR3 length equals 15 residues. DNA for the CDR3: TGTGCCAGCAGCCAAGACCGTCAGTCGGCCGGGGAGCTGTTTTTT. It is translated as CASSQDRQSAGELFF.

The chain employs TRBV4-3 and TRBJ1-4; TRBD1 agrees at 7 bases. The CDR3 runs 16 residues. V lost 0 bases, J lost 6 bases, and 7 bases stayed unmatched. Germline V CDR1 and CDR2: LGHNA, YSLEER. The CDR3 region is CASSQDARGPDEKLFF. For the CDR3, the DNA is TGCGCCAGCAGCCAAGATGCGAGGGGGCCGGATGAAAAACTGTTTTTT.

The CDR3 coding sequence is TGTGCCAGCAGGACAGGGGGTCTCGCTGAAGCTTTCTTT. Its protein is CASRTGGLAEAFF. This chain uses TRBV6-5 with TRBJ1-1; the match to TRBD1 covers 9 bases. The length of the CDR3 is 13 residues. The germline gives CDR1 MNHEY, CDR2 SVGAGI. V shed 6 bases and J 6 bases; nucleotides not matched to a gene: 5.

The chain uses TRBV24-1 and TRBJ1-2, with a weak D call TRBD1 (6 bases). The germline V gene encodes CDR1 KGHDR and CDR2 SFDVKD. Trimming cost V 4 bases and J 4 bases, with 12 bases left between them. The CDR3 length is 14 residues. The CDR3 protein is CATSERGGFYGYTF. CDR3 in DNA: TGTGCCACCAGTGAAAGGGGGGGTTTCTATGGCTACACCTTC.

This clone has more than one count but fewer than ten. The CDR3 sequence is CASSSSLACPDTQYF. CDR3 DNA sequence: TGTGCCAGCAGTTCCTCACTAGCTTGTCCAGATACGCAGTATTTT. The chain recombines TRBV27 with TRBJ2-3; D possibly corresponds to TRBD2 (6 bases). Germline lookup yields CDR1 MNHEY and CDR2 SMNVEV (reference sequence). The V and J ends lost 4 bases and 4 bases respectively, with 15 bases between them. The CDR3 has 15 residues.

This sequence joins TRBV5-6 and TRBJ1-2; D unclear. This CDR3 region has 16 residues. Trimming pared 0 bases from V and 4 bases from J, leaving 16 bases between. The V gene's germline CDR1 is SGHDT and CDR2 YYEEEE. For the CDR3, the DNA is TGTGCCAGCAGCTTGGCGCCTGCGGGCTACGGCTATGGCTACACCTTC. This sequence encodes CASSLAPAGYGYGYTF.

V is TRBV9 and J is TRBJ1-6; 7 positions agree with TRBD1. V shed 5 bases, J shed 10 bases, and the junction held 24 bases outside the gene matches. Germline V CDR1 and CDR2: SGDLS, YYNGEE. CDR3 length: 19 residues. The CDR3 sequence: CASSTYEGFLTGAKSPLHF. Written as DNA, the CDR3 is TGTGCCAGCAGTACTTACGAAGGGTTCCTCACAGGGGCCAAATCACCCCTCCACTTT.

CDR3 in amino acids: CASSTERQGARNEQFF. The CDR3 coding sequence is TGTGCCAGTAGTACGGAACGACAGGGGGCGCGGAATGAGCAGTTCTTC. The V and J genes are TRBV19 and TRBJ2-1; 10 bases are a match to TRBD1. V lost 4 bases, J lost 7 bases, and 10 bases stayed unmatched. CDR3 length: 16 amino acids. CDR1 is LNHDA and CDR2 is SQIVND in the germline V gene (reference sequence).

V is TRBV11-2 and J is TRBJ2-1; 8 nucleotides line up with TRBD2. Germline-derived CDR1 and CDR2 are SGHAT and FQNNGV. V lost 5 bases, J lost 4 bases, and 13 bases stayed unmatched. This CDR3 comprises 17 residues. CDR3 residues: CASSPQGRGAPYNEQFF. CDR3 DNA: TGTGCCAGCAGCCCCCAAGGGCGGGGGGCCCCGTACAATGAGCAGTTCTTC.

The rearrangement uses TRBV19 and TRBJ1-1, with a weak D call TRBD1 (6 bases). The V gene's germline CDR1 is LNHDA and CDR2 SQIVND (reference sequence). This CDR3 region has 14 residues. V shed 6 bases and J shed 1 base, with 12 bases lying between them. The CDR3 spells CASRRTATNTEAFF. Here the CDR3 DNA reads TGTGCCAGTAGGCGGACAGCGACGAACACTGAAGCTTTCTTT. Combining the CDR3 with reference TRBV19 and TRBJ1-1 gives the whole variable domain DGGITQSPKYLFRKEGQNVTLSCEQNLNHDAMYWYRQDPGQGLRLIYYSQIVNDFQKGDIAEGYSVSREKKESFPLTVTSAQKNPTAFYLCASRRTATNTEAFFGQGTRLTVV.

The chain uses TRBV29-1 and TRBJ2-7; D is perhaps TRBD1 (5 bases). Looked up from germline, CDR1 is SQVTM and CDR2 is ANQGSEA. This CDR3 comprises 15 residues. Between the trimmed V and J ends, which lost 1 base and 2 bases, there was a span of 15 bases. Here the CDR3 reads CSVEGGGHSPYEQYF. Written as DNA, the CDR3 is TGCAGCGTTGAAGGGGGTGGACATTCTCCCTACGAGCAGTACTTC.

The chain carries TRBV30 and TRBJ1-6; the match to TRBD1 covers 7 bases. CDR1 GTSNPN and CDR2 SVGIG come from the germline V gene (reference sequence). Unmatched junction bases numbered 4, after V lost 4 bases and J lost 7 bases. This CDR3 spans 13 amino acids. In DNA form, the CDR3 reads TGTGCCTGGATGAGACAGGGAAATTCACCCCTCCACTTT. The encoded protein is CAWMRQGNSPLHF.

This clone was seen only a few times. The V gene is TRBV5-8, the J gene TRBJ2-1; 11 bases line up with TRBD2. The V segment lost 1 base and the J segment 2 bases; nucleotides outside the gene matches: 11. This CDR3 region has 19 residues. Per germline, CDR1 SGHTS and CDR2 YDEGEE. The DNA for the CDR3 is TGTGCCAGCAGCTTGTGGGTAGCGGGGGGGCAAATACCCTACAATGAGCAGTTCTTC. Protein: CASSLWVAGGQIPYNEQFF.

This chain joins TRBV29-1 and TRBJ2-1; possible D gene TRBD2, 5 bases. Germline-derived CDR1 and CDR2 are SQVTM and ANQGSEA. CDR3 size: 15 residues. V was shortened by 4 bases and J by 5 bases, with 18 bases between the two germline ends. DNA of the CDR3: TGCAGCGTTGCCAGGAACGCCGGAGGTAACAATGAGCAGTTCTTC. It encodes CSVARNAGGNNEQFF.

The rearrangement links TRBV18 to TRBJ1-2; D possibly corresponds to TRBD1 (5 bases). The germline gives CDR1 KGHSH, CDR2 LQKENI. V was trimmed by 3 bases and J by 2 bases, leaving 7 bases between them. This CDR3 is 13 amino acids long. CDR3 in amino acids: CASSPAGNYGYTF. As DNA, the CDR3 is TGTGCCAGCTCACCGGCAGGGAACTATGGCTACACCTTC. The complete variable domain, with remaining parts taken from reference TRBV18 and TRBJ1-2, reads NAGVMQNPRHLVRRRGQEARLRCSPMKGHSHVYWYRQLPEEGLKFMVYLQKENIIDESGMPKERFSAEFPKEGPSILRIQQVVRGDSAAYFCASSPAGNYGYTFGSGTRLTVV.

V usage is TRBV14 and J usage is TRBJ1-2; possible D gene TRBD1, 5 bases. Germline values: CDR1 SGHDN, CDR2 FVKESK. The ends were cut back, 0 bases at V and 5 bases at J, with 13 bases in the middle. The CDR3 is 15 amino acids. This CDR3 reads CASSQDARVLYGYTF. The DNA of the CDR3 is TGTGCCAGCAGCCAAGATGCCAGGGTCCTTTATGGCTACACCTTC.

The rearrangement uses TRBV5-4 and TRBJ2-2, with D perhaps matching TRBD1 (6 bases). The CDR3 has 14 residues. CDR1 SGHNT and CDR2 YYREEE come from the germline V gene (reference sequence). V dropped 7 bases and J dropped 1 base, with 11 bases sitting between them. CDR3 sequence (DNA): TGTGCCAGCGGTTGGACAGAGAACACCGGGGAGCTGTTTTTT. This encodes CASGWTENTGELFF. The variable domain in full, completed from reference TRBV5-4 and TRBJ2-2, reads ETGVTQSPTHLIKTRGQQVTLRCSSQSGHNTVSWYQQALGQGPQFIFQYYREEENGRGNFPPRFSGLQFPNYSSELNVNALELDDSALYLCASGWTENTGELFFGEGSRLTVL.

This sequence joins TRBV4-2 and TRBJ2-3; D not resolved. With 1 base removed from V and 2 bases from J, the gap between germline ends came to 10 bases. The CDR3 has 15 amino acids. From germline, CDR1 is LGHNA and CDR2 YNFKEQ. The CDR3 sequence is CASSQVYGFTDTQYF. The CDR3 DNA is TGTGCCAGCAGCCAAGTCTACGGGTTCACAGATACGCAGTATTTT.

This sequence joins TRBV27 and TRBJ1-5; 7 bases map to TRBD1. Germline values: CDR1 MNHEY, CDR2 SMNVEV (reference sequence). J gave up 2 bases and V 5 bases, and 3 bases lay outside the gene matches. The CDR3 covers 14 residues. The CDR3 DNA sequence: TGTGCCAGCAGTCGAACAGGGGGCAATCAGCCCCAGCATTTT. It translates to CASSRTGGNQPQHF.

This clone was seen more than once but under ten times. The chain recombines TRBV5-4 with TRBJ1-1, with D perhaps matching TRBD1 (6 bases). Trimming shortened V by 0 bases and J by 0 bases, and 9 bases separated the two germline ends. The CDR3 has 15 amino acids. Germline values: CDR1 SGHNT, CDR2 YYREEE (reference sequence). The DNA of the CDR3 is TGTGCCAGCAGCTTGGGGACAGAGATGAACACTGAAGCTTTCTTT. Translating gives CASSLGTEMNTEAFF.

In DNA, the CDR3 is TGTGCCAGCAGCCCCACAGGGGCAGAGGCCTACAATGAGCAGTTCTTC. Amino acid sequence: CASSPTGAEAYNEQFF. The chain links TRBV7-2 to TRBJ2-1; 7 bases are a match to TRBD1. CDR3 length: 16 residues. Germline CDR1 is SGHTA and CDR2 is FQGNSA. Trimming at V came to 5 bases and at J to 2 bases, leaving 9 bases not matched to a gene. The full variable domain, its missing parts supplied by reference TRBV7-2 and TRBJ2-1, is GAGVSQSPSNKVTEKGKDVELRCDPISGHTALYWYRQSLGQGLEFLIYFQGNSAPDKSGLPSDRFSAERTGGSVSTLTIQRTQQEDSAVYLCASSPTGAEAYNEQFFGPGTRLTVL.